The present T cell receptor (beta chain) was sequenced within a study of T cells after yellow fever vaccination. Study outcomes and limitations: A weaker but faster secondary response was observed, peaking on day 5 versus 15.

TCRdb reanalysed the 5' RACE reads using MiXCR and keeps one entry per CDR3 protein. The profile shows some 350,000 distinct CDR3 sequences, over 4% of them singletons. The CDR3 is made up of 14 amino acids. Germline CDR1 SGHTA, CDR2 FQGNSA. V dropped 5 bases and J dropped 3; count of bases not matched to a gene: 4. Concerning this clonotype: Antigen unknown.

The chain recombines TRBV7-2 with TRBJ2-5; 9 bases are a match to TRBD2. The input for sequencing was PBMCs, taken 5 days after the yellow fever booster vaccination. This sequence was found in a man aged 18 to 35 who received the YFV17D yellow fever vaccine. The CDR3 region is CASSRVAGEETQYF. The CDR3, as DNA: TGTGCCAGCAGCCGGGTAGCGGGGGAAGAGACCCAGTACTTC.